These 5 T cell receptor beta chains share one sample of origin, sequenced in a study of CD8 T cells in Susac syndrome. cDNA came from around 0.5 to 1 ug RNA primed by random hexamers. TCRdb reprocessed the immunoSEQ multiplex PCR reads with MiXCR, giving one entry per CDR3 protein. The top ten hold roughly 0.17% of the sample, which has around 300,000 distinct CDR3 sequences, 70% to 90% seen once. The material sequenced was CD8+ T cells from PBMCs. All receptors derive from a human donor with multiple sclerosis.

V is TRBV30 and J is TRBJ2-1; 14 bases align to TRBD2. Germline V gene lookup returns CDR1 GTSNPN and CDR2 SVGIG (reference sequence). Trimming removed 5 bases from V and 15 bases from J; junction bases left unmatched: 15. The length of the CDR3 is 15 residues. The CDR3 DNA is TGTGCCTGGGGACGCGATTCGGGACTAGCGGGAGAGGGGTTCTTC. Residues: CAWGRDSGLAGEGFF.

This rearrangement joins TRBV27 to TRBJ2-7, with a possible D match to TRBD2 (6 bases). Germline lookup yields CDR1 MNHEY and CDR2 SMNVEV (reference sequence). Trimming took 6 bases from V and 7 from J, leaving 13 bases between them. The CDR3 runs to 12 residues. The CDR3 bases are TGTGCCAGCAGGGCGGGATATAGGGAGCAGTACTTC. Amino acids: CASRAGYREQYF.

The rearrangement joins TRBV29-1 to TRBJ2-7, with D perhaps matching TRBD1 or TRBD2 (8 bases each). V lost 2 bases, J lost 3 bases, and 32 bases lay in between. Germline V gene lookup returns CDR1 SQVTM and CDR2 ANQGSEA. The CDR3 consists of 20 residues. CDR3 amino acids: CSVETPPGGGRNSGYYEQYF. The CDR3 region has the DNA TGCAGCGTTGAAACTCCCCCAGGGGGCGGGAGGAATAGCGGATACTACGAGCAGTACTTC.

This clonotype was found once. The chain joins TRBV4-1 to TRBJ1-1; D not certain. The CDR3 spans 15 residues. Germline V gene lookup returns CDR1 MGHRA and CDR2 YSYEKL. Trimming left V 0 bases short and J 3 bases short, with 11 bases between. This CDR3 reads CASSQERPSDTEAFF. The CDR3 DNA follows: TGCGCCAGCAGCCAAGAAAGACCCTCGGACACTGAAGCTTTCTTT.

The chain joins TRBV27 to TRBJ2-7, with D perhaps matching TRBD2 (5 bases). V was shortened by 9 bases and J by 0 bases, with 12 bases between the two germline ends. The CDR3 covers 13 residues. Germline V gives CDR1 MNHEY, CDR2 SMNVEV (reference sequence). DNA of the CDR3: TGTGCCAGTACTACGGGATCCTCCTACGAGCAGTACTTC. Its translation: CASTTGSSYEQYF.